This T cell receptor beta chain emerged from a study of sequential checkpoint blockade in melanoma. Treatment: randomized to nivolumab then ipilimumab (arm A) or the reverse (arm B). None of the patients previously received DNA-damaging chemotherapy. Profiled with immunoSEQ multiplex PCR; TCRdb holds only in-frame clones, not every one. The data show around 40,000 clones, 86% seen once. The germline CDR1 and CDR2 sequences are DFQATT and SNEGSKA (reference sequence). Trimming removed 3 bases from V and 10 bases from J, with 7 bases in between. The CDR3 is 10 amino acids. The sequenced sample was CD8+ T cells sorted from blood (inferred from file names), obtained from a patient given nivolumab and ipilimumab in sequence. The TCR comes from a human donor with melanoma. The chain carries TRBV20-1 and TRBJ2-1; unclear D gene. The CDR3 spells CSASVREQFF. In DNA, the CDR3 is TGCAGTGCTAGTGTCAGGGAGCAGTTCTTC.